The 23 T cell receptor beta chains reported below all come from one sample, sequenced in a study of blood T cell repertoires in COVID-19 (TCRdb year 2020). Library prep was done by the immunoSEQ multiplex PCR assay. The clones in this table, taken by TCRdb from immuneACCESS, are in-frame only. Not every clone is retained; where verified, under half of the shortfall comes from an unresolved V gene, and the cause of the rest is unknown. Within this sample are a few hundred thousand clones, with 87% of them counted one time only. About 2.2% of the sample is held by the ten biggest clonotypes. Sequencing used peripheral blood. The receptors come from a woman in her 50s who had recovered from COVID-19.

The genes are TRBV29-1 and TRBJ2-7, with TRBD2 identical over 13 bases. V lost 4 bases to trimming and J lost 4 bases; unmatched junction nucleotides: 4. CDR1 and CDR2 (germline): SQVTM, ANQGSEA. The CDR3 length is 14 residues. The CDR3 sequence: CSVGTSGSLYEQYF. In nucleotides, the CDR3 is TGCAGCGTTGGGACTAGCGGGAGTTTATACGAGCAGTACTTC.

The DNA for the CDR3 is TGTGCCAGCAGCTTAGTGGGGACAGGGCCTTCACCCCTCCACTTT. Its protein is CASSLVGTGPSPLHF. The rearrangement links TRBV11-2 to TRBJ1-6; TRBD1 matches at 9 bases. The germline V gene encodes CDR1 SGHAT and CDR2 FQNNGV. Trimming took 1 base from V and 9 from J; bases not matched to a gene: 4. The CDR3 covers 15 residues.

The sample holds one count of this clone. The J gene is TRBJ1-1, the V gene TRBV28; 7 nucleotides agree with TRBD1. J lost 11 bases, V lost 2 bases, and 2 bases had no gene match. Germline CDR1 MDHEN, CDR2 SYDVKM. The CDR3 totals 11 residues. The CDR3 sequence: CASSLSRGAFF. The CDR3 nucleotides are TGTGCCAGCAGTTTAAGCAGGGGGGCTTTCTTT.

The gene calls are TRBV19 and TRBJ1-5, with D tentatively TRBD1 (6 bases). CDR3 size: 15 residues. Germline CDR1 and CDR2: LNHDA and SQIVND (reference sequence). The V end was cut by 1 base, the J end by 5 bases, with 12 bases between. The CDR3 region is CASSIVNREDQPQHF. In DNA form, the CDR3 reads TGTGCCAGTAGTATAGTAAACAGGGAAGATCAGCCCCAGCATTTT.

The chain recombines TRBV2 with TRBJ2-1, with no clear D. Per germline, CDR1 SNHLY and CDR2 FYNNEI. CDR3 length: 14 residues. Trimming left V 2 bases short and J 0 bases short, with 5 bases between. Here the CDR3 reads CASSETLSYNEQFF. CDR3 DNA: TGTGCCAGCAGTGAAACTCTCTCCTACAATGAGCAGTTCTTC.

The rearrangement joins TRBV10-3 to TRBJ2-6; 12 bases align to TRBD1. This CDR3 has 17 amino acids. Germline-derived CDR1 and CDR2 are ENHRY and SYGVKD. Trimming took 10 bases from V and 3 from J; bases not matched to a gene: 10. This chain's CDR3 is CATQPGQGAFGANVLTF. DNA for the CDR3: TGTGCCACCCAACCGGGACAGGGGGCGTTTGGGGCCAACGTCCTGACTTTC.

The chain links TRBV5-6 to TRBJ1-1, with D possibly TRBD1 on 5 matching bases. The CDR3 runs to 14 residues. Trimming stripped 0 bases from V and 5 bases from J, with 11 bases between. The germline V gene encodes CDR1 SGHDT and CDR2 YYEEEE. CDR3 in amino acids: CASSLAEGSTEAFF. In DNA form, the CDR3 reads TGTGCCAGCAGCTTGGCGGAGGGGAGTACTGAAGCTTTCTTT.

V usage is TRBV6-5 and J usage is TRBJ1-5; D may be TRBD1 (5 bases). Trimming cost V 6 bases and J 5 bases, with 11 bases left between them. This CDR3 spans 13 amino acids. In germline, CDR1 is MNHEY, CDR2 SVGAGI. CDR3: CASSPLGDQPQHF. CDR3 sequence (DNA): TGTGCCAGCAGCCCGTTAGGGGATCAGCCCCAGCATTTT.

The chain is built from TRBV27 and TRBJ2-7, with 7 positions matching TRBD1. CDR1 is MNHEY and CDR2 is SMNVEV in the germline V gene (reference sequence). This CDR3 has 14 amino acids. The V and J ends lost 5 bases and 3 bases, in that order; junction bases with no gene match: 7. CDR3 coding DNA: TGTGCCAGCAGTGCGCTTCGGACAGGCTACGAGCAGTACTTC. Translated: CASSALRTGYEQYF.

This chain joins TRBV19 and TRBJ1-1; D possibly corresponds to TRBD1 (6 bases). Trimming took off 7 bases at V and 4 bases at J, with 19 bases between the two ends. The CDR3 covers 15 residues. Germline-derived CDR1 and CDR2 are LNHDA and SQIVND (reference sequence). In DNA, the CDR3 is TGTGCCAGTAAAGGGGGAAGAACGGCGAGCACTGAAGCTTTCTTT. Its protein is CASKGGRTASTEAFF.

This clone was recorded once. The V gene is TRBV4-3, the J gene TRBJ1-3; maybe TRBD1 (5 bases). The V gene's germline CDR1 is LGHNA and CDR2 YSLEER. The CDR3 runs 16 residues. V lost 0 bases, J lost 1 base, and 10 bases lay in between. The CDR3 nucleotides read TGCGCCAGCAGCCAAGATCTTGGGACTTCTGGAAACACCATATATTTT. Amino acids: CASSQDLGTSGNTIYF.

The V call is TRBV4-1, the J call TRBJ1-1; 7 positions agree with TRBD1. The CDR3 is made up of 14 amino acids. The trim removed 8 bases at V and 7 bases at J, leaving 13 bases unmatched. The germline V gene has CDR1 MGHRA and CDR2 YSYEKL. CDR3 protein: CASSDRVVYGEAFF. The CDR3 region has the DNA TGCGCCAGCTCCGACAGGGTGGTATATGGTGAAGCTTTCTTT.

The CDR3 nucleotides read TGTGCCAGCAGTTACTACAGGGGGCCTCATTACGAGCAGTACTTC. It encodes CASSYYRGPHYEQYF. The rearrangement uses TRBV6-5 and TRBJ2-7, with 9 bases that match TRBD1. Germline values: CDR1 MNHEY, CDR2 SVGAGI. There are 15 residues in the CDR3. After removal of 1 base from V and 4 bases from J, the junction contained 5 bases not matched to a gene.

The gene calls are TRBV12-3 or TRBV12-4 and TRBJ2-7; D gene unclear. The V gene lost 3 bases and the J gene lost 3 bases, with 3 bases spanning the gap. The CDR3 has 11 residues. CDR3 in DNA: TGTGCCAGCAGTTTTCTCTACGAGCAGTACTTC. This sequence encodes CASSFLYEQYF.

The J gene is TRBJ1-2, the V gene TRBV30; D gene ambiguous. CDR1 GTSNPN and CDR2 SVGIG come from the germline V gene (reference sequence). V lost 3 bases and J 4 bases, leaving 12 bases between the germline ends. The CDR3 loop spans 13 amino acids. DNA for the CDR3: TGTGCCTGGAGCTCCCGGGGTCCCTATGGCTACACCTTC. It codes for CAWSSRGPYGYTF.

The chain joins TRBV5-1 to TRBJ1-1; TRBD1 matches at 8 bases. In germline, CDR1 is SGHRS, CDR2 YFSETQ. CDR3 length equals 14 residues. V lost 7 bases and J lost 0; bases outside the gene matches: 5. The CDR3 coding sequence is TGCGCCAGCCGACAGGGGAACATGAACACTGAAGCTTTCTTT. It specifies CASRQGNMNTEAFF.

Here the CDR3 DNA reads TGTGCCACCAGTGAGGTGAAAGGACAGGGTCAAGAGACCCAGTACTTC. Protein: CATSEVKGQGQETQYF. This chain uses TRBV24-1 with TRBJ2-5; 8 nucleotides match TRBD1. CDR1 KGHDR and CDR2 SFDVKD come from the germline V gene. This CDR3 is built from 16 residues. Losses at the gene ends were 4 bases for V and 2 bases for J; bases not matched to a gene: 8.

The chain employs TRBV6-5 and TRBJ1-1; 8 bases match TRBD1. The CDR3 is 14 amino acids. J gave up 11 bases and V 4 bases, and 12 bases lay outside the gene matches. Germline CDR1 MNHEY, CDR2 SVGAGI. The CDR3 region has the DNA TGTGCCAGCAGTTTACCCAGGGGGCGGTCTGGGGCTTTCTTT. Amino acids: CASSLPRGRSGAFF.

The V gene is TRBV9, the J gene TRBJ2-3, with D hard to call. Germline V gene data show CDR1 as SGDLS and CDR2 as YYNGEE. This CDR3 region has 14 residues. The ends were cut back, 0 bases at V and 0 bases at J, with 5 bases in the middle. The CDR3 loop is CASSVETSTDTQYF. The DNA of the CDR3 is TGTGCCAGCAGCGTAGAAACTAGCACAGATACGCAGTATTTT.

The genes are TRBV7-9 and TRBJ1-2; the match to TRBD1 covers 7 bases. CDR1 and CDR2 from the germline V gene are SEHNR and FQNEAQ (reference sequence). CDR3 length: 13 residues. V lost 4 bases and J lost 3; bases outside the gene matches: 2. In DNA, the CDR3 is TGTGCCAGCAGCTCAACAGGGGACTATGGCTACACCTTC. Its protein is CASSSTGDYGYTF.

The chain carries TRBV7-9 and TRBJ1-2, with 7 bases fitting TRBD1. CDR1 and CDR2 (germline): SEHNR, FQNEAQ (reference sequence). With V trimmed by 3 bases and J by 5 bases, 6 bases remained unmatched. This CDR3 spans 14 amino acids. The CDR3 here is CASSFYEGAYGYTF. CDR3 bases: TGTGCCAGCAGCTTCTATGAGGGGGCTTATGGCTACACCTTC. The full variable domain, with the rest looked up from reference TRBV7-9 and TRBJ1-2, is DTGVSQNPRHKITKRGQNVTFRCDPISEHNRLYWYRQTLGQGPEFLTYFQNEAQLEKSRLLSDRFSAERPKGSFSTLEIQRTEQGDSAMYLCASSFYEGAYGYTFGSGTRLTVV.

The chain has TRBV3-1 (or the pseudogene TRBV3-2) and TRBJ1-3; 7 bases are shared with TRBD1. This CDR3 is built from 15 residues. Germline V gene sequence: CDR1 LGHDT, CDR2 YNNKEL (reference sequence). J gave up 0 bases and V 8 bases, and 7 bases lay outside the gene matches. The DNA of the CDR3 is TGTGCCAGCTTTGGTGGGGACAGCTCTGGAAACACCATATATTTT. This gives the protein CASFGGDSSGNTIYF.

This CDR3 is CASSIPSQGVLGSPLHF. CDR3 sequence (DNA): TGTGCCAGTAGTATCCCCAGCCAGGGGGTATTGGGTTCACCCCTCCACTTT. The V and J genes are TRBV19 and TRBJ1-6; 7 bases line up with TRBD1. The V gene end was trimmed by 3 bases and the J gene end by 9 bases; junction bases not matched to a gene: 14. The CDR3 runs 17 residues. Germline lookup yields CDR1 LNHDA and CDR2 SQIVND (reference sequence).